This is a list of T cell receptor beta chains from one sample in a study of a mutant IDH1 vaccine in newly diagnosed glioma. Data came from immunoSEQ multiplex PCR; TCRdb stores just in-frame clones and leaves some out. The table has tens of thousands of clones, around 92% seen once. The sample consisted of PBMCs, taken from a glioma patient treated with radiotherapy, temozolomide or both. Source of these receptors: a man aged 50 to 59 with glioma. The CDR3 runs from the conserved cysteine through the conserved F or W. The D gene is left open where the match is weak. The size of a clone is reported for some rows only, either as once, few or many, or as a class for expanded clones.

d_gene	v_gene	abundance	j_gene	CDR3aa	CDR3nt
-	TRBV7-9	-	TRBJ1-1	CASSLEATGNTEAFF	TGTGCCAGCAGCTTAGAGGCGACAGGGAACACTGAAGCTTTCTTT
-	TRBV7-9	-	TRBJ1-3	CASSFAGEAGNTIYF	TGTGCCAGCAGCTTTGCAGGGGAGGCAGGAAACACCATATATTTT
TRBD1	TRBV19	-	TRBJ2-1	CASSIGPGQAHNEQFF	TGTGCCAGTAGTATCGGGCCGGGACAGGCCCACAATGAGCAGTTCTTC
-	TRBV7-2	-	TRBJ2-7	CASSPVGSPYEQYF	TGTGCCAGCAGCCCAGTGGGGTCTCCCTACGAGCAGTACTTC
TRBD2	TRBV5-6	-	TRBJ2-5	CASSLKAGGETQYF	TGTGCCAGCAGCTTGAAAGCGGGGGGAGAGACCCAGTACTTC
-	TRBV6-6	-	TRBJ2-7	CASSGRSSHEQYF	TGTGCCAGCAGTGGAAGGAGTAGCCACGAGCAGTACTTC
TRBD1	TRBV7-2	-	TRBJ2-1	CASSYQGVGGSEQFF	TGTGCCAGCAGCTACCAGGGGGTTGGTGGAAGTGAGCAGTTCTTC
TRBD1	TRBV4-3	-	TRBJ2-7	CASSQDLDRGRREQYF	TGCGCCAGCAGCCAAGATCTGGACAGGGGGCGCCGCGAGCAGTACTTC
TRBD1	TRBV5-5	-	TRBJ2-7	CASSVPGQSYEQYF	TGTGCCAGCAGCGTCCCGGGACAGTCCTACGAGCAGTACTTC
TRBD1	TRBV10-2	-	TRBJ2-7	CASQKGAWTYEQYF	TGCGCCAGCCAGAAGGGGGCATGGACCTACGAGCAGTACTTC
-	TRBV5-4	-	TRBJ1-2	CASSLEGRAGGYTF	TGTGCCAGCAGCTTGGAGGGGCGGGCTGGGGGCTACACCTTC
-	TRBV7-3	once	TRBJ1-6	CASSLRWEGSPLHF	TGTGCCAGCAGCTTAAGATGGGAGGGTTCACCCCTCCACTTT
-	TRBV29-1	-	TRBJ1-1	CSGANTEAFF	TGCAGCGGGGCGAACACTGAAGCTTTCTTT
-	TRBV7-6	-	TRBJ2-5	CASSLGAARGGTQYF	TGTGCCAGCAGCTTAGGGGCAGCCCGAGGGGGGACCCAGTACTTC
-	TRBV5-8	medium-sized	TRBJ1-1	CASSYVLNTEAFF	TGTGCCAGCAGCTACGTTTTGAACACTGAAGCTTTCTTT
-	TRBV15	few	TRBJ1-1	CATSRGAGWITEAFF	TGTGCCACCAGCAGAGGGGCAGGGTGGATCACTGAAGCTTTCTTT
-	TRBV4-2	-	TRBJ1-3	CASSQDLSDGNTIYF	TGTGCCAGCAGCCAAGATCTCTCAGACGGAAACACCATATATTTT
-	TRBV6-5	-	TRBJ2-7	CASSYNGVPYEQYF	TGTGCCAGCAGTTACAATGGGGTCCCCTACGAGCAGTACTTC
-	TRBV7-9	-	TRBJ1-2	CASSSPQGKGGYTF	TGTGCCAGCAGCAGTCCTCAGGGCAAGGGAGGCTACACCTTC
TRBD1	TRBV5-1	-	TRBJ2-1	CASSGGSGQGNNEQFF	TGCGCCAGCAGCGGGGGTTCCGGACAGGGGAACAATGAGCAGTTCTTC
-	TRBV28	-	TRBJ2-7	CASQGFTYEQYF	TGTGCCAGCCAGGGGTTCACCTACGAGCAGTACTTC
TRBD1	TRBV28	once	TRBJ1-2	CASSFQGQGYGYTF	TGTGCCAGCAGTTTTCAGGGACAGGGGTATGGCTACACCTTC
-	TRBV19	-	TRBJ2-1	CASSMGSGGSYNEQFF	TGTGCCAGTAGTATGGGGTCCGGGGGCTCCTACAATGAGCAGTTCTTC
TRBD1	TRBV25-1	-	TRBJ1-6	CASSLGTGGGNSPLHF	TGTGCCAGCAGTCTCGGGACAGGGGGAGGTAATTCACCCCTCCACTTT
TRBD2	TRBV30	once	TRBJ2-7	CAWSGGASGGDTYEQYF	TGTGCCTGGAGTGGGGGGGCTAGCGGGGGCGACACCTACGAGCAGTACTTC
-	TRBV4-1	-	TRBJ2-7	CASSQGFYSYEQYF	TGCGCCAGCAGCCAAGGCTTCTACTCCTACGAGCAGTACTTC
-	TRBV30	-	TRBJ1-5	CAGATDSNQPQHF	TGTGCCGGTGCGACAGACTCGAATCAGCCCCAGCATTTT